A single sample is the source of the 7 T cell receptor beta chains below, sequenced in a study of CD8 T cells in Susac syndrome. A quantity of about 0.5 to 1 ug RNA underwent reverse transcription using random hexamers. A single record per CDR3 protein comes from TCRdb applying MiXCR to the immunoSEQ multiplex PCR reads. The repertoire holds about 90,000 distinct CDR3 sequences, with 80% to 95% as singletons. Sequencing input: CD8+ T cells from PBMCs. These receptors were collected from a human donor in good health.

The chain combines TRBV14 with TRBJ2-7; 8 nucleotides align to TRBD1. Germline-derived CDR1 and CDR2 are SGHDN and FVKESK. Unmatched junction bases numbered 9, after V lost 1 base and J lost 4 bases. The CDR3 length is 16 residues. The CDR3 region has the DNA TGTGCCAGCAGCCAAGCCGCGGCAGGGGGCAAGTACGAGCAGTACTTC. Translation gives CASSQAAAGGKYEQYF.

The chain recombines TRBV4-1 with TRBJ1-1; 7 positions match TRBD1. This CDR3 is built from 15 residues. The V gene's germline CDR1 is MGHRA and CDR2 YSYEKL. The V segment lost 0 bases and the J segment 5 bases; nucleotides outside the gene matches: 6. This CDR3 is CASSQETGRRTEAFF. In DNA, the CDR3 is TGCGCCAGCAGCCAAGAGACAGGGCGAAGGACTGAAGCTTTCTTT.

V is TRBV7-2 and J is TRBJ2-3, with D unresolved. This CDR3 spans 13 amino acids. V lost 8 bases, J lost 4 bases, and 13 bases lay in between. Germline CDR1 SGHTA, CDR2 FQGNSA. The CDR3 sequence: CASGNGLSDTQYF. The CDR3 DNA reads TGTGCCAGCGGAAACGGTCTGTCAGATACGCAGTATTTT.

This rearrangement joins TRBV6-1 to TRBJ1-4, with D possibly TRBD1 on 5 matching bases. This CDR3 is built from 13 residues. The V gene lost 8 bases and the J gene lost 6 bases, with 13 bases spanning the gap. Germline CDR1 and CDR2: MNHNS and SASEGT. For the CDR3, the DNA is TGTGCCAGCCGGGACGGCGGGTATGAAAAACTGTTTTTT. Translating it yields CASRDGGYEKLFF.

The gene calls are TRBV16 and TRBJ1-6; tentative D call: TRBD1 (5 bases). This CDR3 is built from 13 residues. The germline CDR1 and CDR2 sequences are KGHSY and FQNENV. V lost 4 bases and J 7 bases, leaving 8 bases between the germline ends. The CDR3 here is CASSPGPNSPLHF. CDR3 bases: TGTGCCAGCAGCCCGGGACCAAATTCACCCCTCCACTTT.

The V gene is TRBV7-8, the J gene TRBJ2-3, with D tentatively TRBD1 or TRBD2 (5 bases each). CDR3 length: 15 residues. Trimming removed 7 bases at V and 0 bases at J, with 14 bases between. Germline V gene data show CDR1 as SGHVS and CDR2 as FQNEAQ. CDR3 sequence (DNA): TGTGCCAGCAACCAGTGGGGACGGAGCACAGATACGCAGTATTTT. This translates into CASNQWGRSTDTQYF. Variable domain in full (rest from reference TRBV7-8 and TRBJ2-3): GAGVSQSPRYKVAKRGQDVALRCDPISGHVSLFWYQQALGQGPEFLTYFQNEAQLDKSGLPSDRFFAERPEGSVSTLKIQRTQQEDSAVYLCASNQWGRSTDTQYFGPGTRLTVL.

The rearrangement uses TRBV13 and TRBJ1-2, with 7 bases lining up with TRBD1. The CDR3 is 16 amino acids. V shed 5 bases, J shed 0 bases, and the junction held 9 bases outside the gene matches. Germline CDR1 and CDR2: PRHDT and FYEKMQ (reference sequence). The CDR3 region is CASSPDRDYPNYGYTF. The CDR3 bases are TGTGCCAGCAGCCCCGACAGGGACTATCCTAACTATGGCTACACCTTC.